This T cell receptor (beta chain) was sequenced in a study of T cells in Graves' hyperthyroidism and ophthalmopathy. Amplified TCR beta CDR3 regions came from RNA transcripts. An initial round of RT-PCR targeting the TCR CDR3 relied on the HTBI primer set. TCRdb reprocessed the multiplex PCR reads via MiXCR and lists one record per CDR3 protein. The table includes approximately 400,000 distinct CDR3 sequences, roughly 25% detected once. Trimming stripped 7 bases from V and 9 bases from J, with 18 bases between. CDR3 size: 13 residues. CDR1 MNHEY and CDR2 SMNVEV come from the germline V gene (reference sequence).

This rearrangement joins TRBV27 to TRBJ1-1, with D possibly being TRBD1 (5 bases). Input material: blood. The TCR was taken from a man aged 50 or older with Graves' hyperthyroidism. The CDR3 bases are TGTGCCAGCATTGATTGGAGTGCGGGACAAGCTTTCTTT. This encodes CASIDWSAGQAFF.